This TCR beta chain came from a study of cytomegalovirus exposure and HLA in healthy donors. The overall study: When 300 to 500 donors were genotyped, approximately 81% of them were found to fall in the Caucasian-associated ancestry cluster. Overall study findings and caveats: Cytomegalovirus-associated status was assigned to roughly 160 TCR beta chains. In an earlier analysis, productive rearrangement rates for most beta V segments clustered near 87% or 30%. Analysis was carried out at a later point, and it linked a missense DCLRE1C variant to TCR beta V- and J-gene trimming.

The PCR employed 60 Vbeta primers together with 13 Jbeta primers. Measured with immunoSEQ multiplex PCR; TCRdb has only the in-frame clones, and not every one. The top ten hold roughly 1.5% of the sample, which has about 170,000 clones, 82% seen once. In regard to this clone: Its antigen is as yet unknown.

The sequence was collected from a male donor in good health and CMV-seronegative. The material sequenced was PBMCs.

This CDR3 reads CASSGTALNYGYTF. As DNA, the CDR3 is TGTGCCAGCAGCGGGACAGCGCTTAACTATGGCTACACCTTC. The chain recombines TRBV2 with TRBJ1-2; the match to TRBD1 covers 7 bases. This CDR3 comprises 14 residues. Germline-derived CDR1 and CDR2 are SNHLY and FYNNEI. Unmatched junction bases numbered 5, after V lost 6 bases and J lost 1 base. The full variable domain, in which reference TRBV2 and TRBJ1-2 provide the parts outside the CDR3, is EPEVTQTPSHQVTQMGQEVILRCVPISNHLYFYWYRQILGQKVEFLVSFYNNEISEKSEIFDDQFSVERPDGSNFTLKIRSTKLEDSAMYFCASSGTALNYGYTFGSGTRLTVV.